The present TCR beta chain was sequenced within a study of CXCR3-negative and CXCR3-positive naive CD8 T cells. Whole-study results and caveats: Naive subsets displayed similar surface CD5, and TCR strength was inferred from TRB CDR3 properties.

All TRB cDNA libraries came from 5' RACE performed with UMI labels. TCRdb reprocessed the 5' RACE reads and reports one entry per CDR3 protein, with no DNA. In total, the table holds about 90,000 distinct CDR3 sequences. The CDR3 has 15 residues. With respect to this clonotype: Its target is not known.

Sequencing was done on a sample of naive CXCR3- CD8+ T cells from blood. Indicated subset: CD45RO-CCR7+CD27+CD95- naive CD8+ T cells lacking CXCR3 (TNR3-). This TCR was recovered from a human donor in good health. Some clones in this sample may be carry-over from other donors' samples. This sequence joins TRBV12-3 or TRBV12-4 and TRBJ2-2; there is no DNA to check the TCRdb D call of TRBD2. CDR3 in amino acids: CASHSPQSNTGELFF.